This T cell receptor beta chain is from a study of blood T cell repertoires in COVID-19. Original methodology: Amplification of reference gene primers provided the estimated nucleated cell counts. Generated by immunoSEQ multiplex PCR, the TCRdb table keeps only in-frame clones and is missing some. The D gene and trimming were derived from the DNA, and the V and J assignments and clone size from that table. The sample includes about 92,000 clones, 80% to 85% of them seen just once. CDR3 length: 16 amino acids. CDR1 and CDR2 (germline): SGHVS, FQNEAQ. Trimming pared 4 bases from V and 0 bases from J, leaving 13 bases between.

This sequence was found in a woman older than 75 with active or convalescent COVID-19. The sample consisted of peripheral blood. The chain has TRBV7-8 and TRBJ1-5, with a weak D call TRBD1 (5 bases). CDR3 sequence: CASSSGWGDSNQPQHF. DNA for the CDR3: TGTGCCAGCAGCTCCGGTTGGGGGGATAGCAATCAGCCCCAGCATTTT.